Presented here are 25 T cell receptor beta chains from one specimen sequenced in a study of vaccination effects on CD4 cells after COVID-19. The antigens these receptors bind are not known. Sequencing used immunoSEQ multiplex PCR; TCRdb keeps in-frame clones, though not all of them. The data contain 73,000 or so clones, about 78% of them seen just once; the ten biggest clones take up approximately 10%. CD4+ T cells specific for antigen were expanded with viral peptide pools by the ViraFEST assay before sequencing. Cultured cells yielded isolated CD4+ T cells after 10 days. Nobody among the vaccine recipients had prior SARS-CoV-2 infection (nucleocapsid antibodies were negative). The sequencing used CD4+ T cells from PBMCs cultured with SARS-CoV-2 spike peptides, collected before COVID-19 vaccination. These TCRs come from a human donor who received a COVID-19 vaccine.

This clone has only one observation. V is TRBV7-3 and J is TRBJ1-3, with D maybe TRBD1 (6 bases). This CDR3 comprises 15 residues. From germline, CDR1 is SGHTA and CDR2 FQGTGA. Trimming pared 4 bases from V and 0 bases from J, leaving 10 bases between. CDR3 protein: CASSSSGASGNTIYF. The DNA of the CDR3 is TGTGCCAGCAGCTCATCGGGGGCCTCTGGAAACACCATATATTTT.

The chain is built from TRBV6-5 and TRBJ1-5, with TRBD1 matching 7 bases. The CDR3 consists of 15 residues. Germline-derived CDR1 and CDR2 are MNHEY and SVGAGI. The J segment lost 0 bases and the V segment lost 8 bases, leaving 7 bases of the junction unmatched. CDR3 residues: CASAQQGNSNQPQHF. The CDR3 DNA reads TGTGCCAGCGCCCAACAGGGGAATAGCAATCAGCCCCAGCATTTT.

The chain carries TRBV6-2 or TRBV6-3 and TRBJ2-1, with D unclear. The germline V gene encodes CDR1 MNHEY and CDR2 SVGEGT. This CDR3 has 16 residues. Trimming cost V 0 bases and J 5 bases, with 14 bases left between them. The CDR3, as DNA: TGTGCCAGCAGTTACTCCGAAAGGGTTCTGGACAATGAGCAGTTCTTC. It is translated as CASSYSERVLDNEQFF.

This chain uses TRBV12-3 or TRBV12-4 with TRBJ2-6; D not certain. Trimming took 8 bases from V and 4 from J, leaving 9 bases between them. The CDR3 covers 13 residues. The CDR3 region is CASGRPGANVLTF. In DNA, the CDR3 is TGTGCCAGCGGAAGACCCGGGGCCAACGTCCTGACTTTC.

The chain combines TRBV6-2 or TRBV6-3 with TRBJ1-5; D gene unclear. Trimming pared 6 bases from V and 4 bases from J, leaving 7 bases between. Germline CDR1 and CDR2: MNHEY and SVGEGT. CDR3 length equals 12 residues. CDR3 in DNA: TGTGCCAGCAGCCGAGGGAATCAGCCCCAGCATTTT. Translating it yields CASSRGNQPQHF.

This chain links TRBV7-9 with TRBJ2-7; D might be TRBD1 or TRBD2, each matching 6 bases. Trimming removed 7 bases at V and 3 bases at J, with 19 bases between. Germline-derived CDR1 and CDR2 are SEHNR and FQNEAQ (reference sequence). This CDR3 spans 15 amino acids. Here the CDR3 reads CASIQAGGTIYEQYV. The CDR3 DNA follows: TGTGCCAGCATCCAGGCAGGCGGGACAATCTACGAGCAGTACGTC.

The gene calls are TRBV6-4 and TRBJ1-4; D call uncertain. Germline V gene data show CDR1 as MRHNA and CDR2 as SNTAGT. The CDR3 runs 20 residues. V lost 2 bases to trimming and J lost 4 bases, with 26 bases between them. CDR3 nucleotides: TGTGCCAGCAGTGACGTTATTATTTCGACCGGGTCTTATAATAATGAAAAACTGTTTTTT. Amino acid sequence: CASSDVIISTGSYNNEKLFF.

The chain has TRBV7-9 and TRBJ2-6, with unresolved D. Looked up from germline, CDR1 is SEHNR and CDR2 is FQNEAQ (reference sequence). CDR3 length: 14 residues. Trimming left V 6 bases short and J 2 bases short, with 8 bases between. DNA of the CDR3: TGTGCCAGCAGGTCCGAAACTGGGGCCAACGTCCTGACTTTC. Amino acid sequence: CASRSETGANVLTF.

The chain employs TRBV6-5 and TRBJ2-3; TRBD1 or TRBD2 may be the D gene (5 bases each). The V end was cut by 5 bases, the J end by 6 bases, with 18 bases between. The CDR3 is 15 amino acids. CDR1 and CDR2 (germline): MNHEY, SVGAGI. The chain's CDR3 is CASSPSIGARDTQYF. The CDR3 region has the DNA TGTGCCAGCAGTCCCTCCATCGGGGCACGGGATACGCAGTATTTT.

The chain employs TRBV7-3 and TRBJ1-1; TRBD1 is a possible D gene (6 bases). The CDR3 has 13 residues. V lost 5 bases to trimming and J lost 7 bases, with 14 bases between them. The germline gives CDR1 SGHTA, CDR2 FQGTGA. The CDR3 nucleotides are TGTGCCAGCAGCCAGCAACAGGGAAATGAAGCTTTCTTT. As protein: CASSQQQGNEAFF.

The chain links TRBV30 to TRBJ2-5; 10 nucleotides line up with TRBD1. CDR1 is GTSNPN, CDR2 SVGIG, per germline (reference sequence). Unmatched junction bases numbered 9, after V lost 2 bases and J lost 0 bases. This CDR3 has 17 residues. The CDR3 nucleotides read TGTGCCTGGAGTCGAAGACAGGGGGCGCTTAACCAAGAGACCCAGTACTTC. Its translation is CAWSRRQGALNQETQYF.

The chain combines TRBV28 with TRBJ2-3, with D perhaps matching TRBD2 (6 bases). The CDR3 is 14 amino acids. Germline values: CDR1 MDHEN, CDR2 SYDVKM. V was pared by 5 bases and J by 7 bases, with 16 bases between. CDR3 amino acids: CASSGDWSRNTQYF. CDR3 sequence (DNA): TGTGCCAGCAGTGGGGACTGGAGCAGGAATACGCAGTATTTT. Supplemented by reference TRBV28 and TRBJ2-3, the full variable domain reads DVKVTQSSRYLVKRTGEKVFLECVQDMDHENMFWYRQDPGLGLRLIYFSYDVKMKEKGDIPEGYSVSREKKERFSLILESASTNQTSMYLCASSGDWSRNTQYFGPGTRLTVL.

The chain has TRBV19 and TRBJ2-6, with D maybe TRBD2 (5 bases). The CDR3 totals 16 residues. V was cut by 4 bases and J by 0 bases, with 10 bases left in between. CDR1 LNHDA and CDR2 SQIVND come from the germline V gene (reference sequence). CDR3 residues: CASSRLAGSGANVLTF. CDR3 sequence (DNA): TGTGCCAGTAGTAGACTGGCGGGCTCTGGGGCCAACGTCCTGACTTTC.

The V gene is TRBV15, the J gene TRBJ2-7; 7 bases agree with TRBD1. CDR3 length: 14 amino acids. The junction had 2 bases not matched to a gene; V was cut back by 1 base and J by 2 bases. CDR1 and CDR2 (germline): LNHNV, YYDKDF (reference sequence). CDR3 loop: CATSRGGQAYEQYV. CDR3 DNA: TGTGCCACCAGCAGAGGTGGACAGGCCTACGAGCAGTACGTC.

This clone was seen more than once but under ten times. Other DNA variants within this sample encode the same CDR3. This sequence joins TRBV5-1 and TRBJ1-1, with 7 positions matching TRBD1. Germline V lookup: CDR1 SGHRS, CDR2 YFSETQ. This CDR3 region has 14 residues. Germline trimming cut 4 bases from V and 1 base from J; bases unmatched to any gene: 4. CDR3: CASSLGTANTEAFF. The CDR3 coding sequence is TGCGCCAGCAGCCTAGGGACAGCGAACACTGAAGCTTTCTTT.

The CDR3 loop is CAWSVAVDTEAFF. Here the CDR3 DNA reads TGTGCCTGGAGTGTGGCGGTTGACACTGAAGCTTTCTTT. The chain carries TRBV30 and TRBJ1-1, with D uncertain. V was cut by 0 bases and J by 3 bases, with 8 bases left in between. The V gene's germline CDR1 is GTSNPN and CDR2 SVGIG (reference sequence). The CDR3 has 13 residues.

The V call is TRBV5-1, the J call TRBJ2-3; D remains unclear. This CDR3 contains 14 residues. Germline V CDR1 and CDR2: SGHRS, YFSETQ. V was trimmed by 5 bases and J by 2 bases, leaving 12 bases between them. This CDR3 is CASSNKADTDTQYF. Written as DNA, the CDR3 is TGCGCCAGCAGTAACAAGGCCGACACAGATACGCAGTATTTT.

The chain links TRBV7-3 to TRBJ2-1; 7 bases match TRBD1. V lost 5 bases, J lost 3 bases, and 7 bases stayed unmatched. Looked up from germline, CDR1 is SGHTA and CDR2 is FQGTGA. The CDR3 loop spans 15 amino acids. Here the CDR3 reads CASSRTTGLYNEQFF. The CDR3 bases are TGTGCCAGCAGCCGGACGACAGGGCTCTACAATGAGCAGTTCTTC.

This chain joins TRBV6-5 and TRBJ1-6, with D uncertain. V gave up 2 bases and J gave up 4 bases, with 3 bases separating them. This CDR3 region has 13 residues. CDR1 is MNHEY, CDR2 SVGAGI, per germline. The CDR3 DNA is TGTGCCAGCAGTTACAAGTATAATTCACCCCTCCACTTT. Translation: CASSYKYNSPLHF.

The chain joins TRBV9 to TRBJ2-3; no clear D gene. The CDR3 has 12 residues. Germline CDR1 and CDR2: SGDLS and YYNGEE. V was shortened by 3 bases and J by 6 bases, with 8 bases between the two germline ends. Here the CDR3 DNA reads TGTGCCAGCAGCGGAACCTACGATACGCAGTATTTT. Protein product: CASSGTYDTQYF.

This chain uses TRBV28 with TRBJ2-3; a possible D gene is TRBD2 (5 bases). The CDR3 has 15 residues. Looked up from germline, CDR1 is MDHEN and CDR2 is SYDVKM. The V gene lost 3 bases and the J gene lost 0 bases, with 10 bases spanning the gap. The DNA for the CDR3 is TGTGCCAGCAGTTTTGATGCGGGTAGCACAGATACGCAGTATTTT. As protein: CASSFDAGSTDTQYF.

The CDR3 region has the DNA TGTGCCAGCAACTTACAGGGGCAAGAGACCCAGTACTTC. This gives the protein CASNLQGQETQYF. The chain has TRBV2 and TRBJ2-5, with 7 positions matching TRBD1. V trimming: 7 bases; J trimming: 2 bases; junction bases outside the gene matches: 4. Germline V lookup: CDR1 SNHLY, CDR2 FYNNEI. The CDR3 extends over 13 amino acids. The full variable domain, completed using reference TRBV2 and TRBJ2-5, is EPEVTQTPSHQVTQMGQEVILRCVPISNHLYFYWYRQILGQKVEFLVSFYNNEISEKSEIFDDQFSVERPDGSNFTLKIRSTKLEDSAMYFCASNLQGQETQYFGPGTRLLVL.

This chain links TRBV4-2 with TRBJ1-2; 12 bases map to TRBD1. Germline loops: CDR1 LGHNA, CDR2 YNFKEQ. CDR3 length equals 18 residues. V shed 7 bases and J 1 base; nucleotides not matched to a gene: 13. This CDR3 is CASNPRGQGAGVNYGYTF. The CDR3 nucleotides are TGTGCCAGCAACCCAAGGGGACAGGGGGCCGGGGTTAACTATGGCTACACCTTC.

The chain has TRBV5-1 and TRBJ2-3; 11 bases map to TRBD2. Per germline, CDR1 SGHRS and CDR2 YFSETQ. The CDR3 is 17 amino acids. V lost 1 base and J lost 6; bases outside the gene matches: 10. CDR3 residues: CASSLPLGTSGHDTQYF. The DNA for the CDR3 is TGCGCCAGCAGCTTGCCACTCGGGACTAGCGGTCACGATACGCAGTATTTT.

This clone came up a few times. The chain uses TRBV24-1 and TRBJ2-3; D not certain. V lost 10 bases, J lost 0 bases, and 13 bases lay in between. Germline values: CDR1 KGHDR, CDR2 SFDVKD. The CDR3 consists of 14 residues. CDR3 in amino acids: CATTSATSTDTQYF. CDR3 DNA: TGTGCCACTACTTCGGCGACTAGCACAGATACGCAGTATTTT.